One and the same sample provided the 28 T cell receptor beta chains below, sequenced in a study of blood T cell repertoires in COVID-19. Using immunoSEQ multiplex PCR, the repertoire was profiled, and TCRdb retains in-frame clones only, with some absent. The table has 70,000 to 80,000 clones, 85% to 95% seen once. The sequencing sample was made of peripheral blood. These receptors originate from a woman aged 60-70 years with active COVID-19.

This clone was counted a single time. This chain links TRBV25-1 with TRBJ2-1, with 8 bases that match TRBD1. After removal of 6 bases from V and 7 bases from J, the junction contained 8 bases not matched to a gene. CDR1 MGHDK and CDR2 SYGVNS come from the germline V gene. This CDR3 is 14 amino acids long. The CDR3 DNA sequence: TGTGCCAGCAGGTGGCAGGGGGCGAAGAATGAGCAGTTCTTC. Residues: CASRWQGAKNEQFF.

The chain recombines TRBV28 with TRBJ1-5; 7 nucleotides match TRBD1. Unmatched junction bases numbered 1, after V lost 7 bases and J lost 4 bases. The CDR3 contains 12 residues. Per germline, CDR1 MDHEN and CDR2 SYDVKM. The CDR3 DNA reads TGTGCCAGCAAACAGGGGAATCAGCCCCAGCATTTT. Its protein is CASKQGNQPQHF.

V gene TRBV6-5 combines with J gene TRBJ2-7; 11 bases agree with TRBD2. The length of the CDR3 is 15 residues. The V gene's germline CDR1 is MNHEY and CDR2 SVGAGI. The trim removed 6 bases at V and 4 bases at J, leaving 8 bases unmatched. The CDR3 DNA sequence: TGTGCCAGCAGGGATCCTAGCGGGAGGACATACGAGCAGTACTTC. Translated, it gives CASRDPSGRTYEQYF.

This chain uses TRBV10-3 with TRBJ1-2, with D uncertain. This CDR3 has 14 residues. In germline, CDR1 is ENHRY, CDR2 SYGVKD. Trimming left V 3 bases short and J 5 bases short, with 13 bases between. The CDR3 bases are TGTGCCATCAGTGATGGGAGGTCCGGGTATGGCTACACCTTC. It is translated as CAISDGRSGYGYTF.

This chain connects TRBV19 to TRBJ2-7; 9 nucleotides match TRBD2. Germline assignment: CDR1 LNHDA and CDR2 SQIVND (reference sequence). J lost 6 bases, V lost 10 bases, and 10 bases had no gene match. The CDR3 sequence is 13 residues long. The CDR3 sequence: CATSGREGPEQYF. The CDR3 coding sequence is TGTGCCACTAGCGGGCGGGAGGGCCCCGAGCAGTACTTC.

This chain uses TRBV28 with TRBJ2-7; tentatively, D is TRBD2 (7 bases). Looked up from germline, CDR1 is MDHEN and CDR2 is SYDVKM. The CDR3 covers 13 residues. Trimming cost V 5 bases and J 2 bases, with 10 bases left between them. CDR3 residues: CASSRGGAYEQYF. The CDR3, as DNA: TGTGCCAGCAGTCGAGGGGGGGCCTACGAGCAGTACTTC. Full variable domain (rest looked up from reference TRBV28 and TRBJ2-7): DVKVTQSSRYLVKRTGEKVFLECVQDMDHENMFWYRQDPGLGLRLIYFSYDVKMKEKGDIPEGYSVSREKKERFSLILESASTNQTSMYLCASSRGGAYEQYFGPGTRLTVT.

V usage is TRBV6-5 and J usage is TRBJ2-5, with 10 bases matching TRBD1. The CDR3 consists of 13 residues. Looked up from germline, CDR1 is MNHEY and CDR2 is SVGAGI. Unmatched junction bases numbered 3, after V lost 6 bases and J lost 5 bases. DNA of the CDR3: TGTGCCAGCAGGGACAGGGGGTGGGAGACCCAGTACTTC. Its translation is CASRDRGWETQYF.

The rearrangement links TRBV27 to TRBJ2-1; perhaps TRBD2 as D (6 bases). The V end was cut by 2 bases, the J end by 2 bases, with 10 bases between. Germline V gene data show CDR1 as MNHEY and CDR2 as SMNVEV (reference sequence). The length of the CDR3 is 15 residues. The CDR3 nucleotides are TGTGCCAGCAGTTTAACGGGAGTAACCTACAATGAGCAGTTCTTC. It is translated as CASSLTGVTYNEQFF.

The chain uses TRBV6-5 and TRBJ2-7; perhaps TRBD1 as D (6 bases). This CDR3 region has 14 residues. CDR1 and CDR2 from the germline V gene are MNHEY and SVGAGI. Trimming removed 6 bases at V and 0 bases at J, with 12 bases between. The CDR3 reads CASRQTGSSYEQYF. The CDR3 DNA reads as TGTGCCAGCAGACAAACAGGGAGCTCCTACGAGCAGTACTTC.

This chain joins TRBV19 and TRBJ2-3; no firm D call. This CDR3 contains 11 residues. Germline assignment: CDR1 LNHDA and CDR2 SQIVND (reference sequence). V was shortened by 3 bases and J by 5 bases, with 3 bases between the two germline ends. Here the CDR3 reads CASSMRDTQYF. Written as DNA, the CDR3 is TGTGCCAGTAGTATGAGAGATACGCAGTATTTT.

DNA for the CDR3: TGTGCCAGCAGCCTGGCGGCTAGCACAGATACGCAGTATTTT. Translation: CASSLAASTDTQYF. The chain combines TRBV11-2 with TRBJ2-3; D not certain. Germline loops: CDR1 SGHAT, CDR2 FQNNGV. The CDR3 sequence is 14 residues long. Trimming pared 5 bases from V and 0 bases from J, leaving 9 bases between.

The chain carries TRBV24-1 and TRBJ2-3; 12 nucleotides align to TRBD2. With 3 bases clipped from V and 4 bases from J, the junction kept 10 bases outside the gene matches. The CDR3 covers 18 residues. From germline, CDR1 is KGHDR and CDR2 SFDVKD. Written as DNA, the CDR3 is TGTGCCACCAGTGATCCCACAACACTAGCGGGAGGCCCAGATACGCAGTATTTT. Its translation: CATSDPTTLAGGPDTQYF.

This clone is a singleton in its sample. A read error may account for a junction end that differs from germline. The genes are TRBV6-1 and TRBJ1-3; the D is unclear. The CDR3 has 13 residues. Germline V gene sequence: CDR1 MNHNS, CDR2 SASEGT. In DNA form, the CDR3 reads TGTGCCAGCACTGAACGGGGTGGAAACACCATATATTTT. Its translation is CASTERGGNTIYF.

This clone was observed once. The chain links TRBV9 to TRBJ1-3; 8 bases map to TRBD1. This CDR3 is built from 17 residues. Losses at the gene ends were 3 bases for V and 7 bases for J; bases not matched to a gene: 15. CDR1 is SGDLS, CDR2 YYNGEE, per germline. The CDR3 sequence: CASSATRQGSLRNTIYF. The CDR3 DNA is TGTGCCAGCAGCGCTACGAGACAGGGGAGCCTCCGGAACACCATATATTTT.

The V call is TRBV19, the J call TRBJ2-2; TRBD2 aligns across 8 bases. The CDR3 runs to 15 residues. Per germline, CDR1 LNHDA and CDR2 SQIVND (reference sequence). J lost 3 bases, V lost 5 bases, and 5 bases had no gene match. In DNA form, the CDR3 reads TGTGCCAGTAGTCTCAGCGGGAGACACACCGGGGAGCTGTTTTTT. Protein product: CASSLSGRHTGELFF.

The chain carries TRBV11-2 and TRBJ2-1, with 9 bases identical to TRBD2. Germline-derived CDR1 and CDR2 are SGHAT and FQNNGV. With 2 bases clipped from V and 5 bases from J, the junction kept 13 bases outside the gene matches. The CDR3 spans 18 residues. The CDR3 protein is CASSLRWAVTSGNNEQFF. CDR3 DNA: TGTGCCAGCAGCTTAAGGTGGGCTGTGACTAGCGGCAACAATGAGCAGTTCTTC.

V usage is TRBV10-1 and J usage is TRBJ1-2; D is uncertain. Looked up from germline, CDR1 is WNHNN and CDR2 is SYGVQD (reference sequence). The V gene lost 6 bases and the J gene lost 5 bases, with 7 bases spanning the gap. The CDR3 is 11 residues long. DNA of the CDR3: TGCGCCAGCAGGAGAAAGTATGGCTACACCTTC. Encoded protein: CASRRKYGYTF.

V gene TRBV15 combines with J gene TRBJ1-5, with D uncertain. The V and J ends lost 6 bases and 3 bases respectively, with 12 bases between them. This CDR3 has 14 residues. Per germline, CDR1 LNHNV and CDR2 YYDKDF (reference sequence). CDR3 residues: CATSSGMANQPQHF. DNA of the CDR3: TGTGCCACCAGTTCCGGGATGGCCAATCAGCCCCAGCATTTT.

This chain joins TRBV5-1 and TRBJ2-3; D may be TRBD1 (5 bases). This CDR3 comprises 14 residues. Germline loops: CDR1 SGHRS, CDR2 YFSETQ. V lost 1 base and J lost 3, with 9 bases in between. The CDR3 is CASSLQGDTDTQYF. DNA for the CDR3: TGCGCCAGCAGCTTGCAAGGGGATACAGATACGCAGTATTTT.

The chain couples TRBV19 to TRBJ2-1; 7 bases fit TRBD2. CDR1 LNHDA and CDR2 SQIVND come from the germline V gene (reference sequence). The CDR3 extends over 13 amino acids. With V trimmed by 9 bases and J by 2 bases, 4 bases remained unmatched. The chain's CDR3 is CASASGPYNEQFF. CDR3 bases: TGTGCCAGCGCTAGCGGACCCTACAATGAGCAGTTCTTC.

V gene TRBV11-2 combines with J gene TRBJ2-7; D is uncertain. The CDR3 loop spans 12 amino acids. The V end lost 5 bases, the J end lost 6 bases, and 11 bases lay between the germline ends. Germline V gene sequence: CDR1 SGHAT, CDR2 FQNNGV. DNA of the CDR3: TGTGCCAGCAGCCCGCGCTTAGTCGAGCAGTACTTC. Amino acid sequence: CASSPRLVEQYF.

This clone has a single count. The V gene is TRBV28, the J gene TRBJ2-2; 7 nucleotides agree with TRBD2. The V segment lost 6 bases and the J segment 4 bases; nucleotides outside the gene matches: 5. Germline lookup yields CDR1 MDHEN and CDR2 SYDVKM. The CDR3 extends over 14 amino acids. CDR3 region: CASRSSGGTGELFF. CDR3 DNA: TGTGCCAGCAGATCTAGCGGCGGCACCGGGGAGCTGTTTTTT.

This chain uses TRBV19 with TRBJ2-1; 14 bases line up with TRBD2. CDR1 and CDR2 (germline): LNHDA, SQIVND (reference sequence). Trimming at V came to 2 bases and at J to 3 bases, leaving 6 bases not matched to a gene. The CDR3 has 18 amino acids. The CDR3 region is CASSIWGGLAGGYNEQFF. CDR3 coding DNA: TGTGCCAGTAGTATATGGGGAGGACTAGCGGGAGGCTACAATGAGCAGTTCTTC.

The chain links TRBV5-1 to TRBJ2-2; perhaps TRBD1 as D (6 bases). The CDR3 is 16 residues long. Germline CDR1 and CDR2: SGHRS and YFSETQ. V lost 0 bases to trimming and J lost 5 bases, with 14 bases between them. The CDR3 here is CASSLVQGTGTGELFF. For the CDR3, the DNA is TGCGCCAGCAGCTTGGTACAGGGCACGGGGACCGGGGAGCTGTTTTTT.

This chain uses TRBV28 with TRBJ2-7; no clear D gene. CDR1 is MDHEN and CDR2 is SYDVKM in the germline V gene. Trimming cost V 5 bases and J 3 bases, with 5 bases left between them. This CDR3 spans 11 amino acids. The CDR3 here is CASSPDYEQYF. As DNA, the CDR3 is TGTGCCAGCAGTCCAGACTACGAGCAGTACTTC.

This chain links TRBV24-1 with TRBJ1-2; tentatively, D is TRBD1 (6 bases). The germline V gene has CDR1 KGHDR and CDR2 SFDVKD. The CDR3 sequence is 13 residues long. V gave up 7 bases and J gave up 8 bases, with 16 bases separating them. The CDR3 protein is CATRDRQVEGYTF. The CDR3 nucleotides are TGTGCCACCAGAGACCGACAGGTTGAAGGCTACACCTTC.

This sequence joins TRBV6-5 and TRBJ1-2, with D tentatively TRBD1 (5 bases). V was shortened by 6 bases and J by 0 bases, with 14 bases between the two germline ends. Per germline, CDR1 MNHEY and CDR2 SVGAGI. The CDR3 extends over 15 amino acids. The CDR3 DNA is TGTGCCAGCAGGGGGGGGATCGTAGCTAACTATGGCTACACCTTC. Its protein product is CASRGGIVANYGYTF.

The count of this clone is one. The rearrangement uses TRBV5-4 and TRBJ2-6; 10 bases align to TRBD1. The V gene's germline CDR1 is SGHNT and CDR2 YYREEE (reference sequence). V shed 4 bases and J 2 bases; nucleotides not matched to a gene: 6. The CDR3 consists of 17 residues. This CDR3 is CASSPPGQGPGANVLTF. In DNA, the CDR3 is TGTGCCAGCAGCCCTCCGGGACAGGGGCCTGGGGCCAACGTCCTGACTTTC.